These 20 T cell receptor beta chains originate from one sample sequenced in a study of blood T cell repertoires in COVID-19. Using immunoSEQ multiplex PCR, the repertoire was profiled, and TCRdb retains in-frame clones only, with some absent. Of nearly 45,000 clones in the sample, around 87% were seen once. Sequenced input: peripheral blood. The receptors were sampled from a woman at least 80 years old in a cohort sampled during active or convalescent COVID-19.

This clone occurred once. The CDR3 here is CASSPRPGQRKYNEQFF. The CDR3 coding sequence is TGCGCCAGCAGCCCCCGCCCGGGACAGCGAAAGTACAATGAGCAGTTCTTC. This chain links TRBV4-1 with TRBJ2-1; 7 bases agree with TRBD1. This CDR3 has 17 amino acids. Germline V gene data show CDR1 as MGHRA and CDR2 as YSYEKL. V shed 4 bases and J 4 bases; nucleotides not matched to a gene: 13.

The chain employs TRBV19 and TRBJ1-2; 9 bases line up with TRBD1. This CDR3 contains 13 residues. Germline assignment: CDR1 LNHDA and CDR2 SQIVND (reference sequence). The ends lost 6 bases at V and 4 bases at J; junction bases unmatched: 3. CDR3 DNA: TGTGCCAGTAGCGGGACAGGGTTCTATGGCTACACCTTC. Amino acid sequence: CASSGTGFYGYTF. Filled out from reference TRBV19 and TRBJ1-2, the complete variable domain reads DGGITQSPKYLFRKEGQNVTLSCEQNLNHDAMYWYRQDPGQGLRLIYYSQIVNDFQKGDIAEGYSVSREKKESFPLTVTSAQKNPTAFYLCASSGTGFYGYTFGSGTRLTVV.

V gene TRBV7-9 combines with J gene TRBJ2-7; 7 bases line up with TRBD2. V shed 1 base, J shed 2 bases, and the junction held 14 bases outside the gene matches. The CDR3 contains 18 residues. CDR1 and CDR2 from the germline V gene are SEHNR and FQNEAQ (reference sequence). The chain's CDR3 is CASSLGRGLAGAAYEQYF. In nucleotides, the CDR3 is TGTGCCAGCAGCTTAGGTCGCGGGCTTGCGGGAGCGGCCTACGAGCAGTACTTC.

The chain is built from TRBV6-5 and TRBJ2-5; tentatively, D is TRBD2 (6 bases). Germline V CDR1 and CDR2: MNHEY, SVGAGI. This CDR3 is 13 amino acids long. V dropped 9 bases and J dropped 2 bases, with 13 bases sitting between them. Here the CDR3 DNA reads TGTGCCAGTTTACGGGGGATACAAGAGACCCAGTACTTC. It codes for CASLRGIQETQYF.

This chain joins TRBV2 and TRBJ1-5; tentatively, D is TRBD1 (6 bases). This CDR3 contains 16 residues. Germline V gene data show CDR1 as SNHLY and CDR2 as FYNNEI. V was cut by 0 bases and J by 0 bases, with 9 bases left in between. Written as DNA, the CDR3 is TGTGCCAGCAGTGAAGCGCAGGGGTATAGCAATCAGCCCCAGCATTTT. It translates to CASSEAQGYSNQPQHF. The variable domain in full, completed from reference TRBV2 and TRBJ1-5, reads EPEVTQTPSHQVTQMGQEVILRCVPISNHLYFYWYRQILGQKVEFLVSFYNNEISEKSEIFDDQFSVERPDGSNFTLKIRSTKLEDSAMYFCASSEAQGYSNQPQHFGDGTRLSIL.

The rearrangement links TRBV2 to TRBJ1-4; 7 nucleotides align to TRBD1. CDR3 length: 14 amino acids. Germline CDR1 is SNHLY and CDR2 is FYNNEI. Trimming removed 5 bases from V and 5 bases from J; junction bases left unmatched: 5. The DNA for the CDR3 is TGTGCCAGCAGTTGGACAGGAGTAAATGAAAAACTGTTTTTT. This codes for CASSWTGVNEKLFF. The entire variable domain, with the rest obtained from reference TRBV2 and TRBJ1-4, is as follows: EPEVTQTPSHQVTQMGQEVILRCVPISNHLYFYWYRQILGQKVEFLVSFYNNEISEKSEIFDDQFSVERPDGSNFTLKIRSTKLEDSAMYFCASSWTGVNEKLFFGSGTQLSVL.

This chain links TRBV7-2 with TRBJ2-3; the D gene is possibly TRBD2 (6 bases). The CDR3 has 14 amino acids. Trimming shortened V by 0 bases and J by 5 bases, and 9 bases separated the two germline ends. CDR1 and CDR2 (germline): SGHTA, FQGNSA. CDR3 in DNA: TGTGCCAGCAGCTTAGCGGTCGGGGGAGATACGCAGTATTTT. This gives the protein CASSLAVGGDTQYF.

This sequence joins TRBV14 and TRBJ1-4, with D hard to call. Germline values: CDR1 SGHDN, CDR2 FVKESK. Trimming removed 3 bases at V and 6 bases at J, with 14 bases between. This CDR3 comprises 15 residues. This CDR3 is CASSQVHYGDEKLFF. For the CDR3, the DNA is TGTGCCAGCAGCCAGGTGCACTACGGGGATGAAAAACTGTTTTTT. The whole variable domain, remainder taken from reference TRBV14 and TRBJ1-4, is EAGVTQFPSHSVIEKGQTVTLRCDPISGHDNLYWYRRVMGKEIKFLLHFVKESKQDESGMPNNRFLAERTGGTYSTLKVQPAELEDSGVYFCASSQVHYGDEKLFFGSGTQLSVL.

The chain joins TRBV15 to TRBJ1-2; the D is unclear. The length of the CDR3 is 16 residues. Germline V gene sequence: CDR1 LNHNV, CDR2 YYDKDF (reference sequence). Trimming pared 0 bases from V and 2 bases from J, leaving 13 bases between. DNA for the CDR3: TGTGCCACCAGCAGAGATCTGCTAGGCTCGAACTATGGCTACACCTTC. Translated, it gives CATSRDLLGSNYGYTF.

This clone was found a few times. The gene calls are TRBV19 and TRBJ1-5, with D possibly matching TRBD1 (6 bases). The CDR3 loop spans 14 amino acids. V gave up 5 bases and J gave up 5 bases, with 13 bases separating them. Germline values: CDR1 LNHDA, CDR2 SQIVND (reference sequence). The CDR3 bases are TGTGCCAGTAGTGTCACAGGGAGAGATCAGCCCCAGCATTTT. Protein sequence: CASSVTGRDQPQHF.

The chain has TRBV29-1 and TRBJ1-1, with D perhaps TRBD1 (6 bases). Trimming cost V 7 bases and J 4 bases, with 10 bases left between them. The CDR3 consists of 11 residues. The germline V gene encodes CDR1 SQVTM and CDR2 ANQGSEA. The CDR3 reads CSGGRGTEAFF. As DNA, the CDR3 is TGCAGCGGCGGCAGGGGCACTGAAGCTTTCTTT.

The chain joins TRBV19 to TRBJ2-7; 7 nucleotides match TRBD1. Unmatched junction bases numbered 7, after V lost 5 bases and J lost 6 bases. Germline CDR1 is LNHDA and CDR2 is SQIVND (reference sequence). This CDR3 has 13 residues. The CDR3 is CASSGTVIVEQYF. CDR3 sequence (DNA): TGTGCCAGTAGTGGGACAGTAATAGTCGAGCAGTACTTC.

The chain uses TRBV4-2 and TRBJ1-2, with TRBD1 matching over 8 bases. Looked up from germline, CDR1 is LGHNA and CDR2 is YNFKEQ. Trimming cost V 4 bases and J 6 bases; bases outside gene matches: 7. This CDR3 is 14 amino acids long. The CDR3 sequence is CASSPLGRGHGYTF. CDR3 DNA: TGTGCCAGCAGCCCACTTGGCAGGGGGCATGGCTACACCTTC.

The chain uses TRBV6-6 and TRBJ1-5; TRBD1 agrees at 9 bases. Germline V gene sequence: CDR1 MNHNY, CDR2 SVGAGI (reference sequence). This CDR3 is built from 14 residues. V trimming: 6 bases; J trimming: 5 bases; junction bases outside the gene matches: 5. Here the CDR3 DNA reads TGTGCCAGCAGCGGACAGGGGAGGTATCAGCCCCAGCATTTT. Translation gives CASSGQGRYQPQHF.

The count of this clone is one. The chain carries TRBV7-2 and TRBJ1-6, with D unresolved. V was pared by 6 bases and J by 7 bases, with 19 bases between. CDR3 length: 16 residues. Germline V gives CDR1 SGHTA, CDR2 FQGNSA. The CDR3 bases are TGTGCCAGCAGACAAGGTGGCGTGTCGCGGAATTCACCCCTCCACTTT. Its translation: CASRQGGVSRNSPLHF.

The V call is TRBV3-1 (or the pseudogene TRBV3-2), the J call TRBJ2-2, with TRBD1 matching over 8 bases. In germline, CDR1 is LGHDT, CDR2 YNNKEL (reference sequence). V trimming: 5 bases; J trimming: 4 bases; junction bases outside the gene matches: 3. The CDR3 is 14 amino acids. CDR3 region: CASSSGGGTGELFF. The CDR3 nucleotides read TGTGCCAGCAGCTCAGGGGGCGGCACCGGGGAGCTGTTTTTT.

The gene calls are TRBV4-1 and TRBJ2-2; D may be TRBD1 (6 bases). V was cut by 8 bases and J by 3 bases, with 16 bases left in between. Germline lookup yields CDR1 MGHRA and CDR2 YSYEKL. The CDR3 has 15 amino acids. The CDR3 bases are TGCGCCAGCGCGGCCAGGGGTAGGGACACCGGGGAGCTGTTTTTT. Translated, it gives CASAARGRDTGELFF.

This sequence joins TRBV29-1 and TRBJ2-1; 10 positions match TRBD2. Trimming at V came to 3 bases and at J to 8 bases, leaving 4 bases not matched to a gene. The CDR3 has 13 amino acids. Germline V gene data show CDR1 as SQVTM and CDR2 as ANQGSEA. The CDR3 region has the DNA TGCAGCGTTGAGCCTAGCGGGGGATATGAGCAGTTCTTC. Translated: CSVEPSGGYEQFF.

This chain connects TRBV5-1 to TRBJ2-7; 7 bases line up with TRBD1. With 0 bases clipped from V and 1 base from J, the junction kept 7 bases outside the gene matches. The CDR3 is made up of 16 amino acids. Germline V CDR1 and CDR2: SGHRS, YFSETQ. The chain's CDR3 is CASSLASGTESYEQYF. Here the CDR3 DNA reads TGCGCCAGCAGCTTGGCATCCGGGACAGAGTCCTACGAGCAGTACTTC.

This sequence joins TRBV5-1 and TRBJ1-2; D unresolved. Trimming stripped 7 bases from V and 4 bases from J, with 14 bases between. Germline V CDR1 and CDR2: SGHRS, YFSETQ. The CDR3 length is 13 residues. The CDR3 sequence is CASGPDSIYGYTF. The CDR3 region has the DNA TGCGCCAGCGGCCCGGACTCTATCTATGGCTACACCTTC. Together with reference TRBV5-1 and TRBJ1-2, the CDR3 gives the full variable domain: KAGVTQTPRYLIKTRGQQVTLSCSPISGHRSVSWYQQTPGQGLQFLFEYFSETQRNKGNFPGRFSGRQFSNSRSEMNVSTLELGDSALYLCASGPDSIYGYTFGSGTRLTVV.